Each of the 32 T cell receptor beta chains below was sequenced from the same sample in a study of OX40 agonist ivuxolimab in advanced cancers. Using immunoSEQ multiplex PCR, the repertoire was profiled, and TCRdb retains in-frame clones only, with some absent. The sample consists of about 7,800 clones, around 87% of them appearing once. Sequencing was performed on CD4+ or CD8+ T cells sorted from blood, taken in a trial of the OX40 agonist ivuxolimab. These receptors all stem from an adult with an advanced solid tumor such as melanoma, head and neck, liver or kidney cancer.

The CDR3 spells CASSQRLGTTHAKQYV. The CDR3 bases are TGCGCCAGCAGCCAAAGGTTAGGTACTACTCATGCCAAGCAGTACGTC. This chain joins TRBV4-1 and TRBJ2-7; no reliable D call. V was clipped by 2 bases and J by 8 bases, with 22 bases between them. Germline V gene data show CDR1 as MGHRA and CDR2 as YSYEKL. The CDR3 is 16 residues long.

The chain employs TRBV18 and TRBJ2-1, with D tentatively TRBD2 (6 bases). CDR3 length: 15 amino acids. Germline CDR1 reads KGHSH; CDR2 reads LQKENI. V lost 2 bases to trimming and J lost 0 bases, with 8 bases between them. This chain's CDR3 is CASSPAGSSYNEQFF. For the CDR3, the DNA is TGTGCCAGCTCACCAGCGGGGAGCTCCTACAATGAGCAGTTCTTC.

This chain connects TRBV21-1 to TRBJ1-2; the D call in the table, TRBD1, was not verified against the DNA. TRBV21-1 is a documented pseudogene. The CDR3 has 17 amino acids. CDR3 nucleotide sequence: TGTGCTACACCTGGCGGGACAGGGGGTGATCCTAACTATGGCTACACCTTC. This translates into CATPGGTGGDPNYGYTF.

This clone has more than one count but fewer than ten. The J gene is TRBJ2-7, the V gene TRBV6-1, with D perhaps TRBD2 (7 bases). Trimming took 4 bases from V and 7 from J, leaving 17 bases between them. Per the germline V gene, CDR1 is MNHNS and CDR2 is SASEGT. This CDR3 is built from 14 residues. This CDR3 reads CASSGNRGGGEQYV. Here the CDR3 DNA reads TGTGCCAGCAGTGGAAACCGAGGGGGGGGTGAGCAGTACGTC.

The chain couples TRBV14 to TRBJ1-1, with 10 nucleotides matching TRBD1. V dropped 4 bases and J dropped 5; count of bases not matched to a gene: 10. This CDR3 is built from 16 residues. The germline V gene has CDR1 SGHDN and CDR2 FVKESK. CDR3 DNA sequence: TGTGCCAGCAGCCCTAGACAGGGGGCCAGGAGAACTGAAGCTTTCTTT. Protein product: CASSPRQGARRTEAFF.

This rearrangement joins TRBV29-1 to TRBJ2-3; 8 nucleotides align to TRBD2. The CDR3 loop spans 14 amino acids. Germline CDR1 is SQVTM and CDR2 is ANQGSEA. Germline trimming cut 6 bases from V and 5 bases from J; bases unmatched to any gene: 10. CDR3 sequence: CSVGWREAGDTQYF. DNA of the CDR3: TGCAGCGTGGGGTGGCGGGAGGCGGGAGATACGCAGTATTTT.

CDR3 nucleotides: TGTGCCACCAGGGGAGGGGGGGCTAGCGTCGATGAGCAGTTCTTC. This codes for CATRGGGASVDEQFF. The J gene is TRBJ2-1, the V gene TRBV15; the D gene is possibly TRBD2 (7 bases). The V gene's germline CDR1 is LNHNV and CDR2 YYDKDF (reference sequence). V gave up 6 bases and J gave up 8 bases, with 20 bases separating them. The CDR3 consists of 15 residues.

The J gene is TRBJ2-2, the V gene TRBV10-3, with 7 bases matching TRBD1. The junction had 4 bases not matched to a gene; V was cut back by 0 bases and J by 6 bases. This CDR3 region has 15 residues. Germline V gives CDR1 ENHRY, CDR2 SYGVKD. This CDR3 reads CAISESRGRPGELFF. In DNA form, the CDR3 reads TGTGCCATCAGTGAGTCAAGGGGGCGACCCGGGGAGCTGTTTTTT.

The rearrangement links TRBV5-1 to TRBJ1-2; no definite D call. This CDR3 is built from 17 residues. With 0 bases removed from V and 0 bases from J, the gap between germline ends came to 15 bases. Germline V gene data show CDR1 as SGHRS and CDR2 as YFSETQ. The DNA for the CDR3 is TGCGCCAGCAGCTTGGCCCCTGGCCTCCAGCCTAACTATGGCTACACCTTC. It codes for CASSLAPGLQPNYGYTF.

The chain couples TRBV6-1 to TRBJ1-2; tentative D call: TRBD1 (6 bases). V lost 5 bases, J lost 8 bases, and 15 bases lay in between. The CDR3 extends over 13 amino acids. In germline, CDR1 is MNHNS, CDR2 SASEGT. CDR3 in amino acids: CASSLTGLEGYTF. DNA of the CDR3: TGTGCCAGCAGTTTGACAGGCCTGGAGGGCTACACCTTC.

This chain connects TRBV7-3 to TRBJ2-5; 8 nucleotides agree with TRBD2. The CDR3 is 15 residues long. Germline V lookup: CDR1 SGHTA, CDR2 FQGTGA. Losses at the gene ends were 5 bases for V and 5 bases for J; bases not matched to a gene: 10. CDR3 DNA: TGTGCCAGCAGCACTGGACCAGCGGGAGCGGAGACCCAGTACTTC. Encoded protein: CASSTGPAGAETQYF.

The chain joins TRBV5-1 to TRBJ1-4; D is undetermined. The CDR3 has 13 amino acids. Germline V gene lookup returns CDR1 SGHRS and CDR2 YFSETQ. The V end was cut by 2 bases, the J end by 8 bases, with 10 bases between. The CDR3 DNA sequence: TGCGCCAGCAGCTTAGGGATTGCAGAAAAACTGTTTTTT. Protein product: CASSLGIAEKLFF.

This clone was seen only once. The rearrangement links TRBV2 to TRBJ1-1; D ambiguous. CDR3 length: 14 amino acids. With 2 bases removed from V and 1 base from J, the gap between germline ends came to 8 bases. In germline, CDR1 is SNHLY, CDR2 FYNNEI. CDR3 in DNA: TGTGCCAGCAGTGAACTGAGAAGGAACACTGAAGCTTTCTTT. The encoded protein is CASSELRRNTEAFF.

The rearrangement uses TRBV10-3 and TRBJ2-5; no reliable D call. Germline V CDR1 and CDR2: ENHRY, SYGVKD. The V gene lost 2 bases and the J gene lost 5 bases, with 9 bases spanning the gap. The CDR3 covers 13 residues. CDR3 amino acids: CAISEERFETQYF. For the CDR3, the DNA is TGTGCCATCAGTGAGGAGAGGTTTGAGACCCAGTACTTC.

This clone showed up just once. The chain has TRBV16 and TRBJ1-1; D uncertain. Trimming stripped 3 bases from V and 7 bases from J, with 12 bases between. This CDR3 region has 13 residues. Germline assignment: CDR1 KGHSY and CDR2 FQNENV. CDR3 sequence reads: CASSQSRVIEAFF. The CDR3 DNA reads TGTGCCAGCAGCCAGTCAAGGGTCATTGAAGCTTTCTTT.

This sequence joins TRBV5-4 and TRBJ1-1; the D gene is possibly TRBD1 (5 bases). Trimming shortened V by 2 bases and J by 1 base, and 12 bases separated the two germline ends. Germline assignment: CDR1 SGHNT and CDR2 YYREEE (reference sequence). CDR3 length: 15 amino acids. CDR3 bases: TGTGCCAGCAGCTTCCCAGGGAACGGGAACACTGAAGCTTTCTTT. Translating it yields CASSFPGNGNTEAFF. The whole variable domain, filled in from reference TRBV5-4 and TRBJ1-1, reads ETGVTQSPTHLIKTRGQQVTLRCSSQSGHNTVSWYQQALGQGPQFIFQYYREEENGRGNFPPRFSGLQFPNYSSELNVNALELDDSALYLCASSFPGNGNTEAFFGQGTRLTVV.

This clone was seen only once. The chain couples TRBV18 to TRBJ2-1; D remains unclear. Germline assignment: CDR1 KGHSH and CDR2 LQKENI. CDR3 length equals 15 residues. V lost 2 bases and J lost 3, with 11 bases in between. The CDR3 region has the DNA TGTGCCAGCTCACCAGCCCAGACCCTCTACAATGAGCAGTTCTTC. Its translation is CASSPAQTLYNEQFF.

The chain combines TRBV7-2 with TRBJ2-5, with D maybe TRBD1 (6 bases). Between the trimmed V and J ends, which lost 2 bases and 4 bases, there was a span of 11 bases. The germline gives CDR1 SGHTA, CDR2 FQGNSA. The CDR3 is 14 residues long. Here the CDR3 reads CASSLLTGSETQYF. CDR3 bases: TGTGCCAGCAGCTTATTGACAGGATCAGAGACCCAGTACTTC.

The chain employs TRBV27 and TRBJ1-1; possible D gene TRBD1, 6 bases. V was clipped by 3 bases and J by 6 bases, with 14 bases between them. Germline lookup yields CDR1 MNHEY and CDR2 SMNVEV (reference sequence). The length of the CDR3 is 14 residues. CDR3 protein: CASSFHRETAEAFF. CDR3 sequence (DNA): TGTGCCAGCAGTTTCCACAGGGAAACGGCTGAAGCTTTCTTT.

The chain employs TRBV5-6 and TRBJ2-5; 10 nucleotides line up with TRBD2. Germline trimming cut 0 bases from V and 5 bases from J; bases unmatched to any gene: 7. This CDR3 has 16 amino acids. CDR1 SGHDT and CDR2 YYEEEE come from the germline V gene. The CDR3 here is CASSLAPAGGRETQYF. In DNA, the CDR3 is TGTGCCAGCAGCTTGGCTCCAGCGGGAGGGCGCGAGACCCAGTACTTC.

The genes are TRBV11-2 and TRBJ1-1; 11 positions match TRBD1. J was trimmed by 6 bases and V by 4 bases; bases with no gene match: 4. The CDR3 consists of 14 residues. Germline values: CDR1 SGHAT, CDR2 FQNNGV. The CDR3 protein is CASSWTGGEAEAFF. Here the CDR3 DNA reads TGTGCCAGCAGCTGGACAGGGGGCGAAGCTGAAGCTTTCTTT.

The genes are TRBV5-1 and TRBJ2-5; D possibly corresponds to TRBD1 (5 bases). The CDR3 spans 15 residues. Germline V gene lookup returns CDR1 SGHRS and CDR2 YFSETQ. Trimming took 5 bases from V and 4 from J, leaving 18 bases between them. This CDR3 is CASSPVPGRGETQYF. For the CDR3, the DNA is TGCGCCAGCAGTCCTGTCCCAGGGCGCGGAGAGACCCAGTACTTC.

The gene calls are TRBV6-4 and TRBJ1-2; 9 bases agree with TRBD1. Germline CDR1 and CDR2: MRHNA and SNTAGT. J gave up 7 bases and V 4 bases, and 4 bases lay outside the gene matches. CDR3 length equals 13 residues. The CDR3, as DNA: TGTGCCAGCAGTGCCGGGACAGGGTCTGGCTACACCTTC. It encodes CASSAGTGSGYTF.

The V gene is TRBV29-1, the J gene TRBJ2-1; 10 bases match TRBD2. Per germline, CDR1 SQVTM and CDR2 ANQGSEA. The CDR3 totals 14 residues. V was pared by 7 bases and J by 1 base, with 4 bases of the junction left unmatched. This CDR3 reads CSARTSGSYNEQFF. Written as DNA, the CDR3 is TGCAGCGCCAGGACTAGCGGATCCTACAATGAGCAGTTCTTC.

J is TRBJ2-2 and V is TRBV7-7; TRBD2 agrees at 14 bases. Germline V gene data show CDR1 as SSHAT and CDR2 as FNYEAQ (reference sequence). The CDR3 sequence is 19 residues long. V shed 5 bases, J shed 0 bases, and the junction held 8 bases outside the gene matches. The CDR3 loop reads CASSHGTSGSEPNTGELFF. In DNA form, the CDR3 reads TGTGCCAGCAGCCATGGGACTAGCGGGAGCGAACCGAACACCGGGGAGCTGTTTTTT.

The genes are TRBV14 and TRBJ1-2; possible D gene TRBD1, 6 bases. CDR1 is SGHDN, CDR2 FVKESK, per germline. The CDR3 spans 14 residues. V lost 2 bases, J lost 4 bases, and 11 bases lay in between. CDR3 amino acids: CASSQTGRSYGYTF. For the CDR3, the DNA is TGTGCCAGCAGCCAAACAGGGAGATCCTATGGCTACACCTTC.

The CDR3 nucleotides read TGTGCCAGCTCACCATGGCGGGACACCGGGGAGCTGTTTTTT. Translated, it gives CASSPWRDTGELFF. The genes are TRBV18 and TRBJ2-2; tentatively, D is TRBD2 (5 bases). V lost 2 bases, J lost 3 bases, and 7 bases lay in between. The germline V gene encodes CDR1 KGHSH and CDR2 LQKENI. This CDR3 is 14 amino acids long.

The rearrangement links TRBV20-1 to TRBJ1-1; D is perhaps TRBD1 (5 bases). With 7 bases removed from V and 4 bases from J, the gap between germline ends came to 10 bases. The CDR3 length is 11 residues. The V gene's germline CDR1 is DFQATT and CDR2 SNEGSKA (reference sequence). CDR3 nucleotide sequence: TGCAGTGGGAAGGGGACCACTGAAGCTTTCTTT. Translation: CSGKGTTEAFF.

This clone came up once. The chain couples TRBV5-1 to TRBJ1-1, with TRBD1 identical over 8 bases. This CDR3 comprises 17 residues. The ends lost 4 bases at V and 4 bases at J; junction bases unmatched: 15. Germline values: CDR1 SGHRS, CDR2 YFSETQ. CDR3 nucleotide sequence: TGCGCCAGCAGCCCGAACACAGGGGGAGGGGGAGGCACTGAAGCTTTCTTT. Encoded protein: CASSPNTGGGGGTEAFF.

The chain couples TRBV4-2 to TRBJ2-6; no definite D call. CDR3 size: 14 residues. Germline V gene sequence: CDR1 LGHNA, CDR2 YNFKEQ. Trimming stripped 4 bases from V and 0 bases from J, with 4 bases between. The CDR3 region is CASSRLSGANVLTF. CDR3 coding DNA: TGTGCCAGCAGCCGCCTCTCTGGGGCCAACGTCCTGACTTTC.

The rearrangement joins TRBV28 to TRBJ2-1; D unclear. V shed 4 bases and J shed 4 bases, with 5 bases lying between them. CDR3 length equals 12 residues. In germline, CDR1 is MDHEN, CDR2 SYDVKM. CDR3 sequence (DNA): TGTGCCAGCAGTTCACAGTACAATGAGCAGTTCTTC. Its translation is CASSSQYNEQFF.

This clone came up once. The chain employs TRBV30 and TRBJ2-2; TRBD1 agrees at 9 bases. V gave up 4 bases and J gave up 3 bases; unmatched junction bases: 12. The CDR3 covers 17 residues. Germline V CDR1 and CDR2: GTSNPN, SVGIG (reference sequence). The CDR3 protein is CAWTYTARDRDTGELFF. The CDR3 DNA reads TGTGCCTGGACCTATACGGCCCGGGACAGGGACACCGGGGAGCTGTTTTTT.